These 31 T cell receptor beta chains were all obtained from the same sample, sequenced in a study of blood T cell dynamics during melanoma immunotherapy. The sample's time point: pre-treatment baseline. This table comes from immunoSEQ multiplex PCR, and its TCRdb copy is limited to in-frame clones, with some not included. The sample includes about 1,400 clones, around two thirds of them seen just once. The source material was central memory CD8+ T cells from blood, sampled from a patient treated with checkpoint blockade. The receptor set was obtained from a human donor with melanoma.

V and J are TRBV7-9 and TRBJ2-7, with 13 bases aligning to TRBD2. The J segment lost 5 bases and the V segment lost 5 bases, leaving 6 bases of the junction unmatched. The CDR3 sequence is 15 residues long. The germline CDR1 and CDR2 sequences are SEHNR and FQNEAQ (reference sequence). CDR3 sequence reads: CASSGTSGTRNEQYF. In DNA form, the CDR3 reads TGTGCCAGCAGCGGGACTAGCGGGACCCGCAACGAGCAGTACTTC. Drawing the rest from reference TRBV7-9 and TRBJ2-7, the complete variable domain is DTGVSQNPRHKITKRGQNVTFRCDPISEHNRLYWYRQTLGQGPEFLTYFQNEAQLEKSRLLSDRFSAERPKGSFSTLEIQRTEQGDSAMYLCASSGTSGTRNEQYFGPGTRLTVT.

J is TRBJ2-1 and V is TRBV18; D possibly uses TRBD1 or TRBD2 (5 bases each). CDR3 length equals 15 residues. V gave up 1 base and J gave up 6 bases, with 13 bases separating them. Germline V gene data show CDR1 as KGHSH and CDR2 as LQKENI. The CDR3 spells CASSPRVGPRNEQFF. The CDR3, as DNA: TGTGCCAGCTCACCACGGGTGGGACCCCGCAATGAGCAGTTCTTC.

The chain couples TRBV27 to TRBJ2-1; TRBD2 aligns across 13 bases. Germline V gene lookup returns CDR1 MNHEY and CDR2 SMNVEV (reference sequence). The junction had 3 bases not matched to a gene; V was cut back by 4 bases and J by 6 bases. The CDR3 is made up of 15 amino acids. Here the CDR3 reads CASSSGTSGTNEQFF. Written as DNA, the CDR3 is TGTGCCAGCAGTTCCGGGACTAGCGGGACCAATGAGCAGTTCTTC.

The gene calls are TRBV19 and TRBJ2-5, with TRBD1 as a possible D gene (5 bases). Germline V gene data show CDR1 as LNHDA and CDR2 as SQIVND (reference sequence). V was clipped by 5 bases and J by 3 bases, with 28 bases between them. The CDR3 loop spans 19 amino acids. CDR3 sequence reads: CASSRSAGLTVIPKETQYF. The CDR3 region has the DNA TGTGCCAGTAGTCGATCGGCAGGGCTAACCGTAATCCCAAAAGAGACCCAGTACTTC.

The chain combines TRBV4-2 with TRBJ2-1; D might be TRBD2 (6 bases). This CDR3 has 12 amino acids. Trimming removed 4 bases from V and 9 bases from J, with 10 bases in between. In germline, CDR1 is LGHNA, CDR2 YNFKEQ. The CDR3 nucleotides read TGTGCCAGCAGCCGAGGAGGGACTGAGCAGTTCTTC. It codes for CASSRGGTEQFF.

The chain is built from TRBV2 and TRBJ1-3, with no clear D. Germline CDR1 reads SNHLY; CDR2 reads FYNNEI. V lost 6 bases, J lost 4 bases, and 4 bases lay in between. The CDR3 length is 11 residues. In nucleotides, the CDR3 is TGTGCCAGCAGGGCAGGAAACACCATATATTTT. The encoded protein is CASRAGNTIYF.

The chain couples TRBV5-4 to TRBJ2-7, with TRBD2 identical over 7 bases. The CDR3 consists of 15 residues. V shed 0 bases, J shed 4 bases, and the junction held 7 bases outside the gene matches. From germline, CDR1 is SGHNT and CDR2 YYREEE (reference sequence). The DNA for the CDR3 is TGTGCCAGCAGCTTGGCTGGCGGGAGCTTATACGAGCAGTACTTC. As protein: CASSLAGGSLYEQYF.

This clone was counted only a few times. The chain employs TRBV12-5 and TRBJ2-7; TRBD2 matches 7 bases. With 6 bases clipped from V and 3 bases from J, the junction kept 11 bases outside the gene matches. The germline gives CDR1 LGHNT, CDR2 FRNRAP. The CDR3 extends over 15 amino acids. CDR3 in amino acids: CASGPGLGAGYEQYF. The CDR3 nucleotides read TGTGCTAGTGGCCCCGGACTAGGGGCCGGCTACGAGCAGTACTTC.

The chain couples TRBV27 to TRBJ2-7; weak D call: TRBD1 (5 bases). The V end lost 6 bases, the J end lost 4 bases, and 19 bases lay between the germline ends. CDR3 length: 15 amino acids. The germline V gene encodes CDR1 MNHEY and CDR2 SMNVEV (reference sequence). In nucleotides, the CDR3 is TGTGCCAGCAGCTTAAGGTTAGGGGCCGGGTACGAGCAGTACTTC. It yields the protein CASSLRLGAGYEQYF.

CDR3 in amino acids: CASTGYGTEAFF. CDR3 in DNA: TGTGCCAGTACAGGGTATGGCACTGAAGCTTTCTTT. The rearrangement joins TRBV11-3 to TRBJ1-1; a possible D gene is TRBD1 (6 bases). V lost 9 bases to trimming and J lost 4 bases, with 12 bases between them. Germline CDR1 SGHNT, CDR2 YENEEA. This CDR3 has 12 amino acids.

The chain has TRBV2 and TRBJ2-7, with D tentatively TRBD1 (6 bases). The V and J ends lost 0 bases and 7 bases respectively, with 19 bases between them. Germline CDR1 SNHLY, CDR2 FYNNEI. The CDR3 extends over 16 amino acids. In DNA, the CDR3 is TGTGCCAGCAGTGAAGCGCAAGGGGGAGCCCGTCGGGAGCAGTACTTC. Its protein product is CASSEAQGGARREQYF.

The chain links TRBV19 to TRBJ2-7; TRBD2 aligns across 8 bases. Per the germline V gene, CDR1 is LNHDA and CDR2 is SQIVND (reference sequence). V gave up 9 bases and J gave up 0 bases; unmatched junction bases: 7. This CDR3 has 14 amino acids. CDR3 nucleotide sequence: TGTGCCAGCAGTGGGACTAGTCGCTCCTACGAGCAGTACTTC. Protein: CASSGTSRSYEQYF. The complete variable domain, with remaining parts taken from reference TRBV19 and TRBJ2-7, reads DGGITQSPKYLFRKEGQNVTLSCEQNLNHDAMYWYRQDPGQGLRLIYYSQIVNDFQKGDIAEGYSVSREKKESFPLTVTSAQKNPTAFYLCASSGTSRSYEQYFGPGTRLTVT.

The chain couples TRBV6-4 to TRBJ1-3; D is possibly TRBD1 (6 bases). The germline CDR1 and CDR2 sequences are MRHNA and SNTAGT. Between the trimmed V and J ends, which lost 0 bases and 4 bases, there was a span of 7 bases. The CDR3 contains 14 residues. The CDR3 sequence: CASSDSTGGNTIYF. The CDR3 DNA is TGTGCCAGCAGTGACTCGACAGGCGGAAACACCATATATTTT.

V and J are TRBV4-1 and TRBJ1-5; D not resolved. Looked up from germline, CDR1 is MGHRA and CDR2 is YSYEKL. The length of the CDR3 is 14 residues. The ends were cut back, 1 base at V and 7 bases at J, with 11 bases in the middle. This CDR3 is CASSQGDADQPQHF. In DNA form, the CDR3 reads TGCGCCAGCAGCCAAGGCGACGCCGACCAGCCCCAGCATTTT.

J is TRBJ1-2 and V is TRBV27; possible D gene TRBD1, 5 bases. V shed 6 bases and J shed 4 bases, with 21 bases lying between them. This CDR3 is built from 16 residues. Germline V lookup: CDR1 MNHEY, CDR2 SMNVEV (reference sequence). The CDR3 bases are TGTGCCAGCAGCGGGGCCATAGCCCGAACGCGCTATGGCTACACCTTC. Its protein is CASSGAIARTRYGYTF.

This clone appeared once. The chain employs TRBV9 and TRBJ2-7; 9 bases agree with TRBD2. The CDR3 is made up of 16 amino acids. In germline, CDR1 is SGDLS, CDR2 YYNGEE. V gave up 4 bases and J gave up 4 bases; unmatched junction bases: 12. The CDR3 spells CASSPSMGLAIYEQYF. CDR3 nucleotides: TGTGCCAGCAGCCCCTCCATGGGACTAGCTATTTACGAGCAGTACTTC.

The chain combines TRBV7-8 with TRBJ2-1, with 12 bases fitting TRBD2. Germline loops: CDR1 SGHVS, CDR2 FQNEAQ. This CDR3 comprises 19 residues. V lost 5 bases and J lost 8; bases outside the gene matches: 19. The CDR3, as DNA: TGTGCCAGCAGCCCCAGGTTTGGGACTAGCGGGTCCCCGGGGGATGAGCAGTTCTTC. This translates into CASSPRFGTSGSPGDEQFF.

J is TRBJ2-1 and V is TRBV10-3; 9 bases map to TRBD2. This CDR3 is built from 14 residues. Trimming removed 7 bases from V and 1 base from J; junction bases left unmatched: 2. Germline V lookup: CDR1 ENHRY, CDR2 SYGVKD. The CDR3 reads CAIKLAGSYNEQFF. CDR3 nucleotides: TGTGCCATCAAACTAGCGGGTTCCTACAATGAGCAGTTCTTC.

The J gene is TRBJ2-4, the V gene TRBV19; 14 bases are shared with TRBD2. CDR1 and CDR2 from the germline V gene are LNHDA and SQIVND (reference sequence). The CDR3 contains 20 residues. Trimming took 7 bases from V and 0 from J; bases not matched to a gene: 14. The CDR3 is CASTGGLAGDPTIAKNIQYF. DNA for the CDR3: TGTGCCAGTACCGGGGGACTAGCGGGAGACCCCACTATAGCCAAAAACATTCAGTACTTC.

V and J are TRBV28 and TRBJ2-7; 11 positions agree with TRBD2. This CDR3 is 16 amino acids long. Germline CDR1 MDHEN, CDR2 SYDVKM. Trimming removed 5 bases from V and 4 bases from J; junction bases left unmatched: 10. The CDR3 sequence: CASSRTTSGSLYEQYF. The CDR3 DNA is TGTGCCAGCAGTCGTACTACTAGCGGGAGTTTGTACGAGCAGTACTTC.

The V call is TRBV6-1, the J call TRBJ1-1; no definite D call. The CDR3 is made up of 13 amino acids. V shed 4 bases and J shed 1 base, with 7 bases lying between them. Per the germline V gene, CDR1 is MNHNS and CDR2 is SASEGT. The CDR3 DNA reads as TGTGCCAGCAGTGGGACGGAGAACACTGAAGCTTTCTTT. This gives the protein CASSGTENTEAFF.

The gene calls are TRBV27 and TRBJ1-2, with D possibly matching TRBD1 (5 bases). CDR1 MNHEY and CDR2 SMNVEV come from the germline V gene (reference sequence). The CDR3 is made up of 13 amino acids. Between the trimmed V and J ends, which lost 4 bases and 8 bases, there was a span of 14 bases. The CDR3 DNA sequence: TGTGCCAGCAGTTCAGGTGGGGGGTCCGGCTACACCTTC. Amino acid sequence: CASSSGGGSGYTF.

This sequence joins TRBV18 and TRBJ2-5; D call uncertain. The germline gives CDR1 KGHSH, CDR2 LQKENI. The CDR3 extends over 15 amino acids. Trimming stripped 4 bases from V and 1 base from J, with 13 bases between. In DNA, the CDR3 is TGTGCCAGCTCACTCCAGACCGCCAGCCAAGAGACCCAGTACTTC. Encoded protein: CASSLQTASQETQYF.

The rearrangement uses TRBV6-6 and TRBJ2-7; 7 nucleotides match TRBD1. The length of the CDR3 is 14 residues. The germline V gene encodes CDR1 MNHNY and CDR2 SVGAGI (reference sequence). Trimming took 5 bases from V and 4 from J; bases not matched to a gene: 8. The CDR3 protein is CASSPGPDRYEQYF. Written as DNA, the CDR3 is TGTGCCAGCAGTCCCGGTCCGGACAGGTACGAGCAGTACTTC.

The V gene is TRBV28, the J gene TRBJ1-3; no firm D call. The CDR3 loop spans 17 amino acids. CDR1 and CDR2 (germline): MDHEN, SYDVKM. Trimming removed 6 bases from V and 4 bases from J, with 22 bases in between. The CDR3 DNA reads TGTGCCAGCAGATTCATAAGAGGGCTACATGAAGGAAACACCATATATTTT. Protein sequence: CASRFIRGLHEGNTIYF.

This sequence joins TRBV7-9 and TRBJ2-3; 9 bases map to TRBD2. In germline, CDR1 is SEHNR, CDR2 FQNEAQ (reference sequence). The CDR3 is 16 residues long. V lost 6 bases, J lost 3 bases, and 10 bases stayed unmatched. The CDR3, as DNA: TGTGCCAGCAGTCAGAGCGGGAGGCCCGTTACAGATACGCAGTATTTT. It yields the protein CASSQSGRPVTDTQYF.

This sequence joins TRBV30 and TRBJ1-2, with 7 bases aligning to TRBD1. Trimming removed 5 bases from V and 8 bases from J; junction bases left unmatched: 14. Germline V CDR1 and CDR2: GTSNPN, SVGIG (reference sequence). This CDR3 region has 14 residues. The CDR3 DNA sequence: TGTGCCTGGGAGCGCCGAGGGGGCGCGGGGGGCTACACCTTC. This gives the protein CAWERRGGAGGYTF.

This clone appeared a few times. The rearrangement joins TRBV27 to TRBJ1-2; a possible D gene is TRBD1 (6 bases). The CDR3 is 14 residues long. CDR1 is MNHEY and CDR2 is SMNVEV in the germline V gene (reference sequence). Trimming removed 6 bases from V and 0 bases from J, with 11 bases in between. The CDR3 nucleotides are TGTGCCAGCAGCGTACAGGGAGCTAACTATGGCTACACCTTC. It codes for CASSVQGANYGYTF.

This chain joins TRBV30 and TRBJ2-5; D call uncertain. Germline V gene lookup returns CDR1 GTSNPN and CDR2 SVGIG (reference sequence). This CDR3 has 13 residues. V lost 4 bases and J lost 2, with 11 bases in between. CDR3 bases: TGTGCCTGGAACCCACAGACTCAAGAGACCCAGTACTTC. Encoded protein: CAWNPQTQETQYF.

There are a few counts of this clone. This chain joins TRBV9 and TRBJ2-1; TRBD2 matches at 15 bases. CDR1 SGDLS and CDR2 YYNGEE come from the germline V gene. The CDR3 is 16 amino acids. The junction had 7 bases not matched to a gene; V was cut back by 3 bases and J by 9 bases. Written as DNA, the CDR3 is TGTGCCAGCAGCGAAACGGGACTAGCGGGAGGAATTGAGCAGTTCTTC. The encoded protein is CASSETGLAGGIEQFF.

J is TRBJ2-3 and V is TRBV5-5, with D possibly TRBD2 on 6 matching bases. The CDR3 runs to 16 residues. Germline-derived CDR1 and CDR2 are SGHKS and YYEKEE (reference sequence). Trimming removed 0 bases at V and 0 bases at J, with 11 bases between. The CDR3 nucleotides read TGTGCCAGCAGCTTGGCCGGGCGGGACAGCACAGATACGCAGTATTTT. It translates to CASSLAGRDSTDTQYF.